These 24 T cell receptor beta chains were sequenced from one sample in a study of vaccination and CD4 T cells after COVID-19. These receptors lack a known antigen. Researchers used the Oncomine TCR Beta short-read assay to sequence DNA from cultured CD4+ T cells. TCRdb re-derived calls from the PCR reads in MiXCR, one entry per CDR3 protein. The sample lists 7,000 to 8,500 distinct CDR3 sequences, more than 35% occurring once. The sample's treatment: roughly ten-day PBMC culture with coronavirus spike peptide pools or control peptides (ViraFEST assay). Prior to the COVID-19 pandemic (2011-2018), the unexposed donor's CD4+ T cells were collected. The sequenced sample was CD4+ T cells from blood, cultured in vitro. These receptors were taken from a human donor in good health.

This clonotype was seen a few times. The V and J genes are TRBV27 and TRBJ2-3; 12 bases agree with TRBD2. Germline V gene data show CDR1 as MNHEY and CDR2 as SMNVEV (reference sequence). V shed 5 bases and J 1 base; nucleotides not matched to a gene: 4. The CDR3 consists of 16 residues. The CDR3 sequence: CASSLRLAGGTDTQYF. The CDR3 DNA reads TGTGCCAGCAGTCTACGACTAGCGGGGGGCACAGATACGCAGTATTTT.

This rearrangement joins TRBV2 to TRBJ2-7, with 11 bases identical to TRBD1. From germline, CDR1 is SNHLY and CDR2 FYNNEI. CDR3 size: 15 residues. With V trimmed by 6 bases and J by 2 bases, 6 bases remained unmatched. The CDR3 loop reads CASSSGQGATYEQYF. CDR3 nucleotide sequence: TGTGCCAGCAGCTCCGGACAGGGGGCGACCTACGAGCAGTACTTC.

The chain joins TRBV7-9 to TRBJ2-3; D unclear. The CDR3 runs to 14 residues. CDR1 is SEHNR and CDR2 is FQNEAQ in the germline V gene (reference sequence). V lost 5 bases and J lost 0, with 9 bases in between. The CDR3 sequence: CASSPAESTDTQYF. The CDR3 DNA reads TGTGCCAGCAGCCCCGCGGAAAGCACAGATACGCAGTATTTT.

The chain links TRBV19 to TRBJ1-1; possible D gene TRBD1, 6 bases. Per germline, CDR1 LNHDA and CDR2 SQIVND (reference sequence). Trimming cost V 8 bases and J 4 bases, with 20 bases left between them. The CDR3 extends over 15 amino acids. The CDR3 DNA follows: TGTGCCAGTTCAAGGGGGGCGCCCACGGCCACTGAAGCTTTCTTT. This codes for CASSRGAPTATEAFF.

This clonotype was seen only a few times. This chain links TRBV21-1 with TRBJ1-6; the table gives TRBD1 as D, unverified against the DNA. TRBV21-1 constitutes a pseudogene. The CDR3 is made up of 18 amino acids. The CDR3: CASSKVEKRGAYNSPLHF. Here the CDR3 DNA reads TGTGCCAGCAGCAAAGTCGAGAAAAGGGGGGCCTATAATTCACCCCTCCACTTT.

This clonotype was seen a few times. The gene calls are TRBV6-1 and TRBJ2-5; D remains ambiguous. CDR1 MNHNS and CDR2 SASEGT come from the germline V gene. The CDR3 has 14 residues. Trimming left V 5 bases short and J 2 bases short, with 12 bases between. CDR3 nucleotide sequence: TGTGCCAGCAGTCCCTTAGGGTTTCAAGAGACCCAGTACTTC. Translation: CASSPLGFQETQYF.

The V gene is TRBV6-1, the J gene TRBJ2-3; 9 positions agree with TRBD2. Germline loops: CDR1 MNHNS, CDR2 SASEGT. CDR3 length equals 16 residues. J lost 2 bases, V lost 6 bases, and 9 bases had no gene match. CDR3 amino acids: CASSRLLAGPTDTQYF. CDR3 nucleotides: TGTGCCAGCAGCCGCTTGCTAGCGGGGCCCACAGATACGCAGTATTTT.

There are a few counts of this clonotype. The chain is built from TRBV30 and TRBJ2-7; tentatively, D is TRBD1 (6 bases). This CDR3 has 10 residues. V was trimmed by 5 bases and J by 4 bases, leaving 6 bases between them. Germline loops: CDR1 GTSNPN, CDR2 SVGIG (reference sequence). CDR3 sequence (DNA): TGTGCCTGGGGACAGTACGAGCAGTACTTC. Translation: CAWGQYEQYF.

The V and J genes are TRBV27 and TRBJ2-7, with TRBD1 identical over 7 bases. Germline V gene lookup returns CDR1 MNHEY and CDR2 SMNVEV (reference sequence). This CDR3 is 16 amino acids long. J was trimmed by 6 bases and V by 5 bases; bases with no gene match: 16. In nucleotides, the CDR3 is TGTGCCAGCAGTCCAGGTACAGGGGTAATCTCTAGCGAGCAGTACTTC. Its protein product is CASSPGTGVISSEQYF.

This sequence joins TRBV9 and TRBJ2-3, with D tentatively TRBD2 (5 bases). CDR1 and CDR2 (germline): SGDLS, YYNGEE. This CDR3 contains 13 residues. V lost 0 bases to trimming and J lost 5 bases, with 7 bases between them. CDR3: CASSVGEGDTQYF. For the CDR3, the DNA is TGTGCCAGCAGCGTAGGTGAGGGAGATACGCAGTATTTT.

This clonotype appeared a few times. The gene calls are TRBV20-1 and TRBJ1-6; 7 bases align to TRBD1. Germline V CDR1 and CDR2: DFQATT, SNEGSKA (reference sequence). This CDR3 region has 18 residues. Trimming took 5 bases from V and 0 from J; bases not matched to a gene: 13. This CDR3 is CSAVTDRDISSYNSPLHF. CDR3 bases: TGCAGTGCTGTTACCGACAGGGATATTAGCTCCTATAATTCACCCCTCCACTTT.

This clonotype was found a few times. The rearrangement uses TRBV20-1 and TRBJ1-6, with D maybe TRBD1 (5 bases). Between the trimmed V and J ends, which lost 3 bases and 4 bases, there was a span of 16 bases. CDR1 and CDR2 from the germline V gene are DFQATT and SNEGSKA (reference sequence). The CDR3 extends over 16 amino acids. The CDR3 region has the DNA TGCAGTGCTAGGCTCCGGGACGGGGGATATAATTCACCCCTCCACTTT. It codes for CSARLRDGGYNSPLHF.

The chain links TRBV12-3 or TRBV12-4 to TRBJ1-1, with D maybe TRBD1 (6 bases). This CDR3 is built from 13 residues. The germline V and J ends were trimmed by 6 bases and 8 bases, with 16 bases remaining between them. The CDR3 sequence is CASSGNQGREAFF. The DNA of the CDR3 is TGTGCCAGCAGCGGAAACCAGGGGAGAGAAGCTTTCTTT.

V gene TRBV12-3 or TRBV12-4 combines with J gene TRBJ1-2; no definite D call. The CDR3 is 13 residues long. V was trimmed by 2 bases and J by 7 bases, leaving 11 bases between them. This CDR3 is CASSLSSGSGYTF. The CDR3, as DNA: TGTGCCAGCAGTTTAAGTTCGGGCTCTGGCTACACCTTC.

This clonotype has just a few counts. The rearrangement joins TRBV2 to TRBJ2-1; weak D call: TRBD2 (6 bases). There are 13 residues in the CDR3. The V end lost 2 bases, the J end lost 9 bases, and 11 bases lay between the germline ends. In germline, CDR1 is SNHLY, CDR2 FYNNEI. CDR3 nucleotides: TGTGCCAGCAGTGAAATCTTCGGGAGTGAGCAGTTCTTC. This codes for CASSEIFGSEQFF.

In its sample, this clonotype is medium-sized (0.01 to 0.1%). The chain links TRBV6-5 to TRBJ1-2, with TRBD1 identical over 9 bases. J gave up 5 bases and V 0 bases, and 7 bases lay outside the gene matches. Germline-derived CDR1 and CDR2 are MNHEY and SVGAGI. This CDR3 has 16 amino acids. The CDR3 is CASSYSRTGGSYGYTF. The CDR3 DNA reads TGTGCCAGCAGTTACTCGAGAACAGGGGGCAGTTATGGCTACACCTTC.

This clonotype appeared a few times. The CDR3 loop is CATSDSTGLNTEAFF. In DNA form, the CDR3 reads TGTGCCACCAGTGATTCGACAGGGTTGAACACTGAAGCTTTCTTT. This chain connects TRBV24-1 to TRBJ1-1, with TRBD1 matching 7 bases. CDR3 length equals 15 residues. V dropped 2 bases and J dropped 0; count of bases not matched to a gene: 2. Germline CDR1 is KGHDR and CDR2 is SFDVKD.

This clonotype has more than one count but fewer than ten. The rearrangement uses TRBV7-9 and TRBJ1-2; weak D call: TRBD1 (5 bases). Germline CDR1 is SEHNR and CDR2 is FQNEAQ (reference sequence). V was pared by 1 base and J by 5 bases, with 11 bases between. The CDR3 is 14 residues long. Here the CDR3 reads CASSLEGVKYGYTF. CDR3 DNA sequence: TGTGCCAGCAGCTTAGAAGGGGTGAAATATGGCTACACCTTC.

CDR3 in amino acids: CASSFNTGELFF. The CDR3 region has the DNA TGTGCCAGCAGCTTCAACACCGGGGAGCTGTTTTTT. This chain connects TRBV7-6 to TRBJ2-2, with D hard to call. Germline V gene lookup returns CDR1 SGHVS and CDR2 FNYEAQ. V was cut by 3 bases and J by 2 bases, with 1 base left in between. The CDR3 consists of 12 residues.

DNA of the CDR3: TGCAGTGCTAGAGATGATAGGGGGCGCCGATTTAATGAAAAACTGTTTTTT. Translation: CSARDDRGRRFNEKLFF. This sequence joins TRBV20-1 and TRBJ1-4, with 7 bases identical to TRBD1. The J segment lost 4 bases and the V segment lost 0 bases, leaving 11 bases of the junction unmatched. CDR3 size: 17 residues. CDR1 and CDR2 from the germline V gene are DFQATT and SNEGSKA (reference sequence).

The rearrangement links TRBV12-3 or TRBV12-4 to TRBJ2-1; the D gene is possibly TRBD2 (5 bases). V lost 3 bases, J lost 13 bases, and 16 bases lay in between. The CDR3 has 13 residues. The CDR3 sequence is CASSFARGTQQFF. The CDR3 DNA reads TGTGCCAGCAGTTTTGCTCGGGGAACCCAACAGTTCTTC.

This clonotype was counted between two and nine times. This chain links TRBV27 with TRBJ1-1; D possibly corresponds to TRBD1 (5 bases). The germline V and J ends were trimmed by 3 bases and 1 base, with 12 bases remaining between them. CDR3 size: 15 residues. Per the germline V gene, CDR1 is MNHEY and CDR2 is SMNVEV (reference sequence). The CDR3 sequence is CASSLEGPRNTEAFF. The CDR3 nucleotides read TGTGCCAGCAGTTTGGAGGGACCCAGGAACACTGAAGCTTTCTTT.

Only a few counts were recorded for this clonotype. The rearrangement uses TRBV7-8 and TRBJ1-6, with TRBD1 identical over 8 bases. Per germline, CDR1 SGHVS and CDR2 FQNEAQ. The CDR3 sequence is 15 residues long. J gave up 10 bases and V 2 bases, and 7 bases lay outside the gene matches. CDR3 in amino acids: CASSLLGQGTSPLHF. DNA of the CDR3: TGTGCCAGCAGCTTATTAGGACAGGGCACCTCACCCCTCCACTTT.

This clonotype has just a few counts. The rearrangement joins TRBV30 to TRBJ2-5; TRBD1 agrees at 8 bases. This CDR3 spans 14 amino acids. Germline loops: CDR1 GTSNPN, CDR2 SVGIG (reference sequence). V lost 2 bases, J lost 2 bases, and 4 bases stayed unmatched. CDR3 sequence (DNA): TGTGCCTGGAGTCACAGGGGGGCACAAGAGACCCAGTACTTC. Residues: CAWSHRGAQETQYF. The whole variable domain, remainder taken from reference TRBV30 and TRBJ2-5, is SQTIHQWPATLVQPVGSPLSLECTVEGTSNPNLYWYRQAAGRGLQLLFYSVGIGQISSEVPQNLSASRPQDRQFILSSKKLLLSDSGFYLCAWSHRGAQETQYFGPGTRLLVL.